This T cell receptor beta chain was recovered during a study of blood T cell repertoires in COVID-19. In the study overall: Samples representing acute and convalescent COVID-19 were sourced from the United States, Italy and Spain. In each case, the material was cDNA or gDNA derived from T cells, B-cell-depleted T cells, or PBMCs.

In the authors' workflow: Reference gene primers were amplified, and this amplification served to estimate nucleated cell counts. Produced via immunoSEQ multiplex PCR; TCRdb's table is partial and in-frame only. From that table come the V and J calls and clone size; the DNA was used to work out D and trimming. The table shows 150,000 to 200,000 clones, with 82% occurring only once. Sequenced material: peripheral blood. This receptor was identified in a human donor with acute or convalescent COVID-19. The donor label of this sample is uncertain.

CDR3 sequence reads: CASSLVTSGRAPEQYF. In DNA form, the CDR3 reads TGTGCCAGCAGCTTAGTCACTAGCGGGAGGGCCCCGGAGCAGTACTTC. The chain carries TRBV7-9 and TRBJ2-7, with TRBD2 matching 13 bases. Per germline, CDR1 SEHNR and CDR2 FQNEAQ (reference sequence). V lost 1 base and J lost 7; bases outside the gene matches: 7. The CDR3 is 16 amino acids.